The next 22 T cell receptor beta chains were all read from a single sample in a study of beta chain features in type 1 diabetes. Expressed TCRB transcripts got sequenced, as all isolated RNA was reverse transcribed. Some clones are missing from TCRdb's copy, which holds only in-frame ones; the method was immunoSEQ multiplex PCR. This sample has some 40,000 clones, with about 52% found just once. Material: central memory CD4+ T cells from blood. All receptors derive from a woman in her late teens or twenties in good health.

The chain employs TRBV7-9 and TRBJ2-3; no firm D call. CDR3 length: 12 amino acids. Deletions cut 4 bases from V and 4 bases from J, with 6 bases between. Germline CDR1 and CDR2: SEHNR and FQNEAQ (reference sequence). Here the CDR3 reads CASSSLSDTQYF. The CDR3 nucleotides are TGTGCCAGCAGCTCCCTCTCAGATACGCAGTATTTT.

V and J are TRBV10-3 and TRBJ2-7; 9 nucleotides match TRBD2. Looked up from germline, CDR1 is ENHRY and CDR2 is SYGVKD. The CDR3 is 16 residues long. The J segment lost 0 bases and the V segment lost 2 bases, leaving 5 bases of the junction unmatched. CDR3 sequence: CAISEARGRASYEQYF. In DNA form, the CDR3 reads TGTGCCATCAGTGAGGCCCGCGGGAGGGCCTCCTACGAGCAGTACTTC.

This clone was observed a few times. This chain connects TRBV7-9 to TRBJ1-4; D remains unclear. Germline assignment: CDR1 SEHNR and CDR2 FQNEAQ (reference sequence). V lost 3 bases and J lost 8, with 16 bases in between. The CDR3 has 15 residues. The CDR3 DNA reads TGTGCCAGCAGCTTCCGGACTGGTAATGAGGAAAAACTGTTTTTT. It specifies CASSFRTGNEEKLFF.

The chain links TRBV6-1 to TRBJ2-1, with TRBD2 identical over 9 bases. This CDR3 spans 17 amino acids. From germline, CDR1 is MNHNS and CDR2 SASEGT. The V and J ends lost 0 bases and 2 bases, in that order; junction bases with no gene match: 5. As DNA, the CDR3 is TGTGCCAGCAGTGAAGCAAGGCTAGCGGGACCCTACAATGAGCAGTTCTTC. This gives the protein CASSEARLAGPYNEQFF.

The gene calls are TRBV9 and TRBJ2-5; 10 bases fit TRBD2. The CDR3 has 16 amino acids. Trimming took 0 bases from V and 2 from J; bases not matched to a gene: 4. Per the germline V gene, CDR1 is SGDLS and CDR2 is YYNGEE. DNA of the CDR3: TGTGCCAGCAGCGTAGGCTTAGCGGGAGGTCAAGAGACCCAGTACTTC. Its translation is CASSVGLAGGQETQYF.

V usage is TRBV30 and J usage is TRBJ1-4; TRBD1 is a possible D gene (6 bases). Trimming left V 1 base short and J 2 bases short, with 8 bases between. The V gene's germline CDR1 is GTSNPN and CDR2 SVGIG (reference sequence). This CDR3 spans 14 amino acids. CDR3 sequence (DNA): TGTGCCTGGAGTGGGGACACTACTAATGAAAAACTGTTTTTT. It is translated as CAWSGDTTNEKLFF.

This clone was detected once. This chain connects TRBV28 to TRBJ2-3; D perhaps matches TRBD1 (6 bases). V was shortened by 4 bases and J by 1 base, with 12 bases between the two germline ends. The CDR3 loop spans 15 amino acids. Germline V lookup: CDR1 MDHEN, CDR2 SYDVKM. Written as DNA, the CDR3 is TGTGCCAGCAGTTCCCCCTGGACAGGCACAGATACGCAGTATTTT. Translated, it gives CASSSPWTGTDTQYF.

The table lists this clone with a few counts. The chain carries TRBV29-1 and TRBJ1-2; D ambiguous. The germline CDR1 and CDR2 sequences are SQVTM and ANQGSEA. Trimming removed 6 bases at V and 3 bases at J, with 8 bases between. The CDR3 has 11 amino acids. The CDR3 here is CSVLSDYGYTF. The CDR3 DNA reads as TGCAGCGTCCTCAGCGACTATGGCTACACCTTC. The variable domain in full, with the rest retrieved from reference TRBV29-1 and TRBJ1-2, is SAVISQKPSRDICQRGTSLTIQCQVDSQVTMMFWYRQQPGQSLTLIATANQGSEATYESGFVIDKFPISRPNLTFSTLTVSNMSPEDSSIYLCSVLSDYGYTFGSGTRLTVV.

The rearrangement uses TRBV19 and TRBJ2-1, with 7 bases identical to TRBD2. The CDR3 covers 14 residues. V lost 9 bases and J lost 5; bases outside the gene matches: 10. In germline, CDR1 is LNHDA, CDR2 SQIVND (reference sequence). In nucleotides, the CDR3 is TGTGCCAGGGGGGAGCTAGCGGATAACAATGAGCAGTTCTTC. Translation: CARGELADNNEQFF.

The chain carries TRBV6-1 and TRBJ2-5; perhaps TRBD2 as D (5 bases). Trimming left V 1 base short and J 4 bases short, with 10 bases between. The CDR3 contains 14 residues. The germline CDR1 and CDR2 sequences are MNHNS and SASEGT. The DNA for the CDR3 is TGTGCCAGCAGTGAAGGCGGGCCCTCAGAGACCCAGTACTTC. Amino acids: CASSEGGPSETQYF.

The V call is TRBV28, the J call TRBJ2-7; 11 nucleotides line up with TRBD1. Per germline, CDR1 MDHEN and CDR2 SYDVKM. The junction had 7 bases not matched to a gene; V was cut back by 6 bases and J by 3 bases. The length of the CDR3 is 15 residues. CDR3 sequence (DNA): TGTGCCAGCAGAATATCCGGGACAGGGGGCTACGAGCAGTACTTC. It encodes CASRISGTGGYEQYF.

This clone came up a few times. The chain links TRBV5-1 to TRBJ1-1; tentative D call: TRBD1 (5 bases). Germline V gene lookup returns CDR1 SGHRS and CDR2 YFSETQ. This CDR3 has 15 residues. V was shortened by 0 bases and J by 6 bases, with 15 bases between the two germline ends. CDR3 in amino acids: CASSLAPSGWAEAFF. Here the CDR3 DNA reads TGCGCCAGCAGCTTGGCTCCGTCAGGGTGGGCTGAAGCTTTCTTT.

The chain carries TRBV27 and TRBJ1-1; TRBD1 matches at 7 bases. Germline assignment: CDR1 MNHEY and CDR2 SMNVEV (reference sequence). V was clipped by 0 bases and J by 1 base; unmatched bases: 2. The CDR3 runs 15 residues. Here the CDR3 DNA reads TGTGCCAGCAGTTTATCGGGACAGAAGAACACTGAAGCTTTCTTT. This translates into CASSLSGQKNTEAFF.

This sequence joins TRBV30 and TRBJ2-1, with a weak D call TRBD2 (6 bases). Germline V lookup: CDR1 GTSNPN, CDR2 SVGIG (reference sequence). Trimming removed 3 bases at V and 4 bases at J, with 16 bases between. The CDR3 has 15 amino acids. CDR3 coding DNA: TGTGCCTGGAGCGCCGGACTAAACCATTACAATGAGCAGTTCTTC. Translated, it gives CAWSAGLNHYNEQFF.

The CDR3 region is CAISDPATVDQPQHF. DNA for the CDR3: TGTGCCATCAGTGATCCGGCAACAGTTGATCAGCCCCAGCATTTT. The chain uses TRBV10-3 and TRBJ1-5; D remains ambiguous. Germline V gene lookup returns CDR1 ENHRY and CDR2 SYGVKD. The CDR3 runs to 15 residues. V was clipped by 3 bases and J by 5 bases, with 14 bases between them.

The chain combines TRBV12-5 with TRBJ2-3; 10 bases are a match to TRBD2. This CDR3 spans 15 amino acids. Germline CDR1 and CDR2: LGHNT and FRNRAP. With V trimmed by 5 bases and J by 3 bases, 5 bases remained unmatched. The CDR3 here is CASGPGLADTDTQYF. The CDR3 nucleotides read TGTGCTAGTGGTCCCGGACTAGCGGATACAGATACGCAGTATTTT.

CDR3 DNA sequence: TGTGCCACCCTGGGACAGGGGAACACTGAAGCTTTCTTT. This sequence encodes CATLGQGNTEAFF. The chain uses TRBV19 and TRBJ1-1, with 9 bases aligning to TRBD1. This CDR3 is 13 amino acids long. Germline assignment: CDR1 LNHDA and CDR2 SQIVND (reference sequence). With 10 bases clipped from V and 1 base from J, the junction kept 4 bases outside the gene matches. Full variable domain (rest looked up from reference TRBV19 and TRBJ1-1): DGGITQSPKYLFRKEGQNVTLSCEQNLNHDAMYWYRQDPGQGLRLIYYSQIVNDFQKGDIAEGYSVSREKKESFPLTVTSAQKNPTAFYLCATLGQGNTEAFFGQGTRLTVV.

This clone has just one count. The V call is TRBV7-8, the J call TRBJ2-1; 9 positions agree with TRBD2. Germline lookup yields CDR1 SGHVS and CDR2 FQNEAQ. Germline trimming cut 5 bases from V and 9 bases from J; bases unmatched to any gene: 11. The CDR3 contains 15 residues. CDR3 sequence: CASSPRGSGSGEQFF. The CDR3, as DNA: TGTGCCAGCAGCCCCCGGGGTAGCGGGAGTGGTGAGCAGTTCTTC. Drawing the rest from reference TRBV7-8 and TRBJ2-1, the complete variable domain is GAGVSQSPRYKVAKRGQDVALRCDPISGHVSLFWYQQALGQGPEFLTYFQNEAQLDKSGLPSDRFFAERPEGSVSTLKIQRTQQEDSAVYLCASSPRGSGSGEQFFGPGTRLTVL.

The gene calls are TRBV6-5 and TRBJ2-7, with no clear D. Germline CDR1 is MNHEY and CDR2 is SVGAGI. V lost 6 bases and J lost 6, with 15 bases in between. The CDR3 is 13 amino acids. This CDR3 reads CASRGPPSLEQYF. The CDR3 nucleotides are TGTGCCAGCAGGGGCCCGCCCTCCCTCGAGCAGTACTTC.

This clone appeared a few times. The chain has TRBV7-9 and TRBJ1-1; a possible D gene is TRBD1 (6 bases). Between the trimmed V and J ends, which lost 5 bases and 5 bases, there was a span of 15 bases. CDR1 is SEHNR, CDR2 FQNEAQ, per germline (reference sequence). There are 14 residues in the CDR3. The CDR3 sequence: CASSTGQSETEAFF. The CDR3 DNA reads as TGTGCCAGCAGCACTGGACAGAGTGAAACTGAAGCTTTCTTT. Using reference TRBV7-9 and TRBJ1-1 for the parts outside the CDR3, the full variable domain is DTGVSQNPRHKITKRGQNVTFRCDPISEHNRLYWYRQTLGQGPEFLTYFQNEAQLEKSRLLSDRFSAERPKGSFSTLEIQRTEQGDSAMYLCASSTGQSETEAFFGQGTRLTVV.

The chain is built from TRBV5-4 and TRBJ2-7; perhaps TRBD2 as D (5 bases). Germline CDR1 SGHNT, CDR2 YYREEE (reference sequence). CDR3 length: 15 residues. V gave up 1 base and J gave up 3 bases, with 14 bases separating them. The DNA of the CDR3 is TGTGCCAGCAGCTTGTCTGCTAGCCGCGACTACGAGCAGTACTTC. This translates into CASSLSASRDYEQYF. Drawing the rest from reference TRBV5-4 and TRBJ2-7, the complete variable domain is ETGVTQSPTHLIKTRGQQVTLRCSSQSGHNTVSWYQQALGQGPQFIFQYYREEENGRGNFPPRFSGLQFPNYSSELNVNALELDDSALYLCASSLSASRDYEQYFGPGTRLTVT.

This chain uses TRBV5-1 with TRBJ2-5; possibly TRBD1 for D (6 bases). The V gene lost 2 bases and the J gene lost 1 base, with 9 bases spanning the gap. The CDR3 has 14 residues. Germline CDR1 SGHRS, CDR2 YFSETQ. CDR3 bases: TGCGCCAGCAGCTTAACAGGGTCCCAAGAGACCCAGTACTTC. Translating it yields CASSLTGSQETQYF.